This T cell receptor (beta chain) was captured in a study of graft-versus-host responses after intestinal transplantation. For the study at large: Transplant types were multivisceral, liver-intestinal, or isolated intestinal. Anti-thymocyte globulin was used for induction in all recipients, who then took tacrolimus and steroids for roughly three years.

Generated by immunoSEQ multiplex PCR, the TCRdb table keeps only in-frame clones and is missing some. The table has over 75,000 clones, roughly nine tenths seen once. As regards this clone: The antigen is not known.

Broader study findings: When patients had graft-donor T cell macrochimerism, their allografts held high graft-versus-host to host-versus-graft clonal ratios. Recipient marrow showed GvH clones, some seen first in ileum or blood.

The V end lost 4 bases, the J end lost 6 bases, and 10 bases lay between the germline ends. The CDR3 totals 13 residues. CDR1 is MNHNS, CDR2 SASEGT, per germline. The receptor was isolated from a human donor who received an intestinal transplant. The gene calls are TRBV6-1 and TRBJ2-4, with a tentative D call TRBD1 (6 bases). The starting material was unstimulated CD4+ T cells sorted from spleen or lymph node cells, obtained before intestinal transplant. The CDR3 sequence: CASSVGHLNIQYF. The CDR3 coding sequence is TGTGCCAGCAGTGTGGGACACCTAAACATTCAGTACTTC.